This TCR beta chain was profiled in a study of T cell responses to AZD1222 COVID-19 vaccine (TCRdb year 2021). Notes on the research overall: AZD1222 recipients given second doses at about 4 weeks or at about 12 weeks were pooled, since spike-specific TCR depth and breadth were not found to differ between the two schedules. A total of over 230 trial participants underwent TCR sequencing, of whom some 210 received two doses of AZD1222 and about 25 received two doses of the MenACWY control vaccine. Trial participants were enrolled by age into subgroups of 18-55, 56-69 and 70-plus years, and around 150, 28 and 57 TCR-sequenced participants, respectively, were included in these subgroups.

This sample's time point label indicates: baseline before first vaccination. Vaccinee samples were obtained from the UK trials COV001 and COV002, which included a single-blind randomized controlled phase 2/3 trial of AZD1222 (ChAdOx1 nCoV-19) in healthy adults. For TCRbeta chain sequencing, PBMC samples were collected from trial participants at day 0 and at day 28 after the second dose. Overall results and qualifications from the work: Epitopes outside the regions mutated in the B.1.351 and B.1.1.7 variants were reportedly recognized by nearly half of the unique spike-specific TCRs. In the small 56-69-year group, the increase in depth fell short of significance, most likely because of low power. Conclusions about previously exposed vaccinees are limited because only a handful of AZD1222 recipients were SARS-CoV-2 seropositive at baseline. Participants were mostly white British and included more females than males, and it was suggested by the authors that clonal diversity may have been underestimated. Spike-specific TCR breadth and depth rose significantly after two AZD1222 doses compared with day 0 and with MenACWY recipients. CD4 TCRs associated with the vaccine covered the entire spike protein, and the dominant responses were in regions 160-218 and 743-854. Because no day 14 peak-response samples were available, repertoires were characterized only after the peak T cell response.

Concerning this clone: Its antigen is not yet known. Base qualities were left out, and no much larger clone turns up one base away.

CDR1 and CDR2, per the germline V gene, are SQVTM and ANQGSEA. The V and J ends are trimmed by 4 bases and 8 bases, leaving 14 bases between them. Spanning cysteine to phenylalanine, the CDR3 consists of 13 amino acids. Only the CDR3 part of the read is kept: 39 bases, read in frame from the first base. The CDR3 regions of human TCRbeta chains were analyzed by immunosequencing. For the original study's pipeline: TCRs in the repertoires were matched against a reference library of SARS-CoV-2-specific TCRs that had been generated with the MIRA antigen-specificity platform. Breadth was defined as the fraction of unique TCRs that were SARS-CoV-2-associated. Depth was defined as the fraction of total T cells that were SARS-CoV-2-associated. Each spike-specific TCR was assigned to its reactive spike region and to a CD4 or CD8 class using the MIRA data. Log10-transformed breadth and depth values were compared by one-way ANOVA with Sidak's multiple comparisons tests. TCRdb stores this immuneACCESS table with in-frame sequences only. Part of the clones is absent; in the studies checked, under half of the shortfall reflects unresolved V genes, and no reason is known for the rest. V and J calls and clone size are copied from that table; D and trimming were computed from the DNA. For this sample there are about 120,000 clones; 85% to 90% appear just once. The top ten clones comprise around 9.6% of the sample.

The chain employs TRBV29-1 and TRBJ1-4; the D segment could be TRBD1, given 5 matching bases. The sequence derives from an adult in good health. Sequenced material: peripheral blood, taken on day 0 of AZD1222 vaccination. This receptor has the CDR3 CSVGLAGREKLFF. DNA sequence: TGCAGCGTTGGTTTGGCAGGGCGCGAAAAACTGTTTTTT.